Shown below are 4 T cell receptor beta chains from a single sample sequenced in a study of tumor-infiltrating lymphocytes in primary liver carcinoma. The authors made TCR beta cDNA from approximately 500 ng total RNA with a constant-region primer. Slightly modified ARM-PCR with three nested multiplex PCR rounds yielded TCR beta libraries. Rounds one and two of PCR, each of roughly 10 cycles, were primed with TRBV1-TRBV30 forward primers and a C-beta reverse primer. One entry per CDR3 protein results from TCRdb running MiXCR on the multiplex PCR reads. The data show hundreds of thousands of distinct CDR3 sequences, 58% seen once. Germline DNA was also extracted, with blood RNA taken from unsorted whole blood. The sequencing input was peripheral blood. The source is a woman under 40 with primary liver carcinoma and hepatitis B virus infection.

This clonotype was counted ten times or more. This rearrangement joins TRBV6-5 to TRBJ2-4, with D perhaps matching TRBD2 (5 bases). Trimming shortened V by 2 bases and J by 7 bases, and 12 bases separated the two germline ends. The CDR3 is made up of 14 amino acids. Germline loops: CDR1 MNHEY, CDR2 SVGAGI. CDR3 region: CASSYDGVRNIQYF. Written as DNA, the CDR3 is TGTGCCAGCAGTTACGACGGGGTTAGGAACATTCAGTACTTC.

This clonotype was counted once. The V gene is TRBV12-3 or TRBV12-4, the J gene TRBJ1-5, with D possibly TRBD1 on 6 matching bases. Trimming removed 7 bases at V and 6 bases at J, with 19 bases between. The CDR3 extends over 15 amino acids. CDR3 residues: CASNITDSFSQPQHF. The CDR3 DNA follows: TGTGCCAGCAATATCACGGACAGCTTCAGTCAGCCCCAGCATTTT.

This chain uses TRBV24-1 with TRBJ2-2, with TRBD1 as a possible D gene (6 bases). Germline V gives CDR1 KGHDR, CDR2 SFDVKD. V dropped 3 bases and J dropped 0 bases, with 22 bases sitting between them. This CDR3 comprises 20 residues. The CDR3 reads CATSDPMGAGRDTNTGELFF. CDR3 sequence (DNA): TGTGCCACCAGTGATCCGATGGGGGCGGGCAGGGACACGAACACCGGGGAGCTGTTTTTT.

The V gene is TRBV14, the J gene TRBJ2-5; TRBD2 matches 7 bases. V lost 1 base to trimming and J lost 3 bases; unmatched junction nucleotides: 11. CDR3 length equals 17 residues. Germline CDR1 SGHDN, CDR2 FVKESK. The CDR3 nucleotides are TGTGCCAGCAGCCAAGGAGTAGGGCTAGCGGTTAAAGAGACCCAGTACTTC. Its protein is CASSQGVGLAVKETQYF.